This TCR beta chain was identified in a study of T cell repertoires in cytomegalovirus infection. Study details: Newly reported HLA-C-restricted and thoroughly characterized HLA-B-restricted CMV epitopes were employed. From public TCR beta signatures came an indication of both CMV infection and matching HLA type. General study results and limits: The ex vivo response was dominated by HLA-C-restricted CMV-specific TCR beta clonotypes. Carriers of CMV plus the relevant HLA were identified by cumulative public TCR beta family frequency.

The ends were cut back, 1 base at V and 1 base at J, with 14 bases in the middle. There are 17 residues in the CDR3. Germline loops: CDR1 SEHNR, CDR2 FQNEAQ (reference sequence). TCRdb recomputed calls from the reads with MiXCR, one row per CDR3 protein. The profile shows around 710,000 distinct CDR3 sequences, about 27% of them singletons. Of note for this clonotype: Its antigen remains unknown.

This chain connects TRBV7-9 to TRBJ2-1; D gene uncertain. This sample comprised cultured CD8+ T cells from PBMCs, obtained from culture after CMV antigen stimulation. The sequence derives from a human donor in good health (CMV status not recorded). Some clones in this sample may be carry-over from other donors' samples. This chain's CDR3 is CASSLGTGEESYNEQFF. DNA for the CDR3: TGTGCCAGCAGCTTAGGGACCGGAGAGGAGTCCTACAATGAGCAGTTCTTC.